The 21 T cell receptor beta chains below were found in one sample sequenced in a study of cytomegalovirus exposure and HLA in healthy donors. The PCR made use of 60 Vbeta and 13 Jbeta primers. Profiled with immunoSEQ multiplex PCR; TCRdb holds only in-frame clones, not every one. The table lists 95,000 to 120,000 clones, 67% of them singletons, with 8% to 10% in the top ten. Sequences were obtained from PBMCs. The receptors stem from a man between 18 and 35 years old in good health and CMV-seropositive.

This chain links TRBV29-1 with TRBJ1-1; TRBD1 might be the D (5 bases). Germline-derived CDR1 and CDR2 are SQVTM and ANQGSEA. Trimming stripped 4 bases from V and 6 bases from J, with 18 bases between. This CDR3 spans 14 amino acids. The CDR3 loop is CSVVGQRKVAEAFF. CDR3 DNA: TGCAGCGTTGTGGGGCAGAGGAAGGTTGCTGAAGCTTTCTTT.

This clone was counted only a few times. The chain recombines TRBV19 with TRBJ2-3, with TRBD2 as a possible D gene (6 bases). V was clipped by 4 bases and J by 5 bases, with 10 bases between them. This CDR3 is 13 amino acids long. CDR1 and CDR2 from the germline V gene are LNHDA and SQIVND (reference sequence). The CDR3 region has the DNA TGTGCCAGTAGTAGGGACTTTCAAGATACGCAGTATTTT. It encodes CASSRDFQDTQYF.

J is TRBJ1-1 and V is TRBV14; a possible D gene is TRBD1 (5 bases). Germline CDR1 is SGHDN and CDR2 is FVKESK. Deletions cut 2 bases from V and 0 bases from J, with 7 bases between. The CDR3 has 14 amino acids. The CDR3 nucleotides read TGTGCCAGCAGCCAACCAGGGATGAACACTGAAGCTTTCTTT. This codes for CASSQPGMNTEAFF.

The chain couples TRBV7-9 to TRBJ2-5; 15 positions agree with TRBD2. This CDR3 has 16 residues. The J segment lost 10 bases and the V segment lost 4 bases, leaving 10 bases of the junction unmatched. Germline-derived CDR1 and CDR2 are SEHNR and FQNEAQ (reference sequence). Here the CDR3 reads CASSSWTSGGGKGQYF. The CDR3 region has the DNA TGTGCCAGCAGCTCTTGGACTAGCGGGGGGGGTAAGGGCCAGTACTTC.

In this sample, this clone turned up once. V is TRBV7-7 and J is TRBJ2-1; 9 bases agree with TRBD1. The trim removed 1 base at V and 4 bases at J, leaving 2 bases unmatched. The germline V gene encodes CDR1 SSHAT and CDR2 FNYEAQ (reference sequence). The CDR3 is 15 amino acids. CDR3 bases: TGTGCCAGCAGCTTAGTACAGGGGGCTTACAATGAGCAGTTCTTC. It specifies CASSLVQGAYNEQFF.

V is TRBV5-1 and J is TRBJ1-5, with D perhaps matching TRBD1 (6 bases). The CDR3 has 15 amino acids. V lost 7 bases to trimming and J lost 7 bases, with 21 bases between them. Germline lookup yields CDR1 SGHRS and CDR2 YFSETQ. CDR3 protein: CASLGDTLTDQPQHF. The CDR3 DNA follows: TGCGCCAGCTTAGGGGACACTTTAACAGACCAGCCCCAGCATTTT.

The gene calls are TRBV18 and TRBJ2-5, with TRBD2 identical over 7 bases. The germline CDR1 and CDR2 sequences are KGHSH and LQKENI. V lost 3 bases and J lost 2; bases outside the gene matches: 0. The CDR3 has 13 amino acids. The CDR3 DNA follows: TGTGCCAGCTCACCCGGGGGGCAAGAGACCCAGTACTTC. Protein product: CASSPGGQETQYF.

This chain connects TRBV2 to TRBJ1-4, with D uncertain. The V gene lost 3 bases and the J gene lost 7 bases, with 12 bases spanning the gap. Germline CDR1 reads SNHLY; CDR2 reads FYNNEI. The CDR3 is 14 residues long. The CDR3, as DNA: TGTGCCAGCAGTGAGGAGGGCCCCAGTGAAAAACTGTTTTTT. This translates into CASSEEGPSEKLFF.

The chain is built from TRBV6-1 and TRBJ1-1; D perhaps matches TRBD1 (5 bases). The CDR3 extends over 14 amino acids. V lost 2 bases to trimming and J lost 10 bases, with 17 bases between them. Germline assignment: CDR1 MNHNS and CDR2 SASEGT. The chain's CDR3 is CASSEPARGESAFF. The CDR3 DNA reads as TGTGCCAGCAGTGAACCGGCTCGGGGGGAGTCAGCTTTCTTT.

This chain uses TRBV5-1 with TRBJ2-5, with D maybe TRBD1 (5 bases). The V gene lost 4 bases and the J gene lost 5 bases, with 9 bases spanning the gap. Germline CDR1 is SGHRS and CDR2 is YFSETQ. The CDR3 runs 12 residues. The CDR3 sequence is CASSRNRETQYF. The CDR3 DNA reads TGCGCCAGCAGCAGGAACAGGGAGACCCAGTACTTC. The full variable domain, completed using reference TRBV5-1 and TRBJ2-5, is KAGVTQTPRYLIKTRGQQVTLSCSPISGHRSVSWYQQTPGQGLQFLFEYFSETQRNKGNFPGRFSGRQFSNSRSEMNVSTLELGDSALYLCASSRNRETQYFGPGTRLLVL.

This clone was observed a few times. The CDR3 sequence is CASSGPGQGMFGYTF. The CDR3 nucleotides read TGTGCCAGCAGTGGGCCGGGACAGGGGATGTTTGGCTACACCTTC. The chain couples TRBV28 to TRBJ1-2; 10 bases match TRBD1. Germline V gene sequence: CDR1 MDHEN, CDR2 SYDVKM. The V segment lost 5 bases and the J segment 7 bases; nucleotides outside the gene matches: 10. The CDR3 runs 15 residues.

The rearrangement links TRBV29-1 to TRBJ1-2; 7 bases are shared with TRBD1. The CDR3 has 12 amino acids. With 8 bases clipped from V and 3 bases from J, the junction kept 6 bases outside the gene matches. Germline values: CDR1 SQVTM, CDR2 ANQGSEA. For the CDR3, the DNA is TGCAGCACCGACAGGGTAGACTATGGCTACACCTTC. It is translated as CSTDRVDYGYTF.

The V gene is TRBV5-8, the J gene TRBJ1-2; 7 bases are a match to TRBD1. Germline V CDR1 and CDR2: SGHTS, YDEGEE. This CDR3 is 14 amino acids long. After removal of 7 bases from V and 8 bases from J, the junction contained 14 bases not matched to a gene. CDR3 nucleotide sequence: TGTGCCAGCCGAGGGACAGTGATATATGGGGGCTACACCTTC. It specifies CASRGTVIYGGYTF.

This clone has a handful of counts. The chain joins TRBV6-6 to TRBJ1-6; D ambiguous. The CDR3 is 15 residues long. V gave up 2 bases and J gave up 5 bases, with 10 bases separating them. Germline V gene sequence: CDR1 MNHNY, CDR2 SVGAGI (reference sequence). This CDR3 reads CASSYGAADNSPLHF. The CDR3 coding sequence is TGTGCCAGCAGTTACGGAGCGGCTGATAATTCACCCCTCCACTTT.

This chain connects TRBV2 to TRBJ2-2; no firm D call. Germline V gene data show CDR1 as SNHLY and CDR2 as FYNNEI. The ends were cut back, 2 bases at V and 2 bases at J, with 9 bases in the middle. CDR3 size: 15 residues. CDR3 coding DNA: TGTGCCAGCAGTGAATCGAGCCGAAACACCGGGGAGCTGTTTTTT. Translation: CASSESSRNTGELFF.

The chain links TRBV4-1 to TRBJ1-6; D uncertain. Germline loops: CDR1 MGHRA, CDR2 YSYEKL. CDR3 length equals 13 residues. With 0 bases removed from V and 7 bases from J, the gap between germline ends came to 4 bases. CDR3 loop: CASSQDANSPLHF. The DNA for the CDR3 is TGCGCCAGCAGCCAAGATGCGAATTCACCCCTCCACTTT.

The chain employs TRBV25-1 and TRBJ1-5, with D tentatively TRBD1 (6 bases). CDR3 length: 17 amino acids. Germline lookup yields CDR1 MGHDK and CDR2 SYGVNS. V gave up 2 bases and J gave up 3 bases, with 17 bases separating them. The CDR3 DNA reads TGTGCCAGCAGTGAAAATCGGGGGGGCAGTCTCAATCAGCCCCAGCATTTT. This encodes CASSENRGGSLNQPQHF.

This chain joins TRBV9 and TRBJ1-2; D is ambiguous. Per germline, CDR1 SGDLS and CDR2 YYNGEE. The CDR3 is 12 residues long. Deletions cut 3 bases from V and 7 bases from J, with 10 bases between. CDR3 region: CASSALDGGYTF. DNA for the CDR3: TGTGCCAGCAGCGCATTAGATGGTGGCTACACCTTC.

The chain couples TRBV5-1 to TRBJ2-5; maybe TRBD1 (6 bases). Germline loops: CDR1 SGHRS, CDR2 YFSETQ. Trimming shortened V by 1 base and J by 1 base, and 8 bases separated the two germline ends. The CDR3 has 14 residues. In DNA, the CDR3 is TGCGCCAGCAGCTTGTGGGGGCCCCAAGAGACCCAGTACTTC. Translating it yields CASSLWGPQETQYF.

The chain joins TRBV5-6 to TRBJ2-7, with D perhaps TRBD2 (5 bases). This CDR3 spans 11 amino acids. CDR1 and CDR2 (germline): SGHDT, YYEEEE. Trimming cost V 4 bases and J 3 bases, with 5 bases left between them. The DNA for the CDR3 is TGTGCCAGCAGCGAGGGCTACGAGCAGTACTTC. Its protein is CASSEGYEQYF. Drawing the rest from reference TRBV5-6 and TRBJ2-7, the complete variable domain is DAGVTQSPTHLIKTRGQQVTLRCSPKSGHDTVSWYQQALGQGPQFIFQYYEEEERQRGNFPDRFSGHQFPNYSSELNVNALLLGDSALYLCASSEGYEQYFGPGTRLTVT.

This clone was recorded only once. The gene calls are TRBV5-1 and TRBJ2-7; no clear D gene. Germline-derived CDR1 and CDR2 are SGHRS and YFSETQ. Trimming took 1 base from V and 2 from J, leaving 10 bases between them. The CDR3 contains 14 residues. CDR3 protein: CASSLLQTPYEQYF. The DNA of the CDR3 is TGCGCCAGCAGCTTGCTACAGACCCCCTACGAGCAGTACTTC.